Below, 27 T cell receptor beta chains from the same sample are listed, as sequenced in a study of blood T cell repertoires in COVID-19. The protocol was immunoSEQ multiplex PCR, while the TCRdb copy is restricted to in-frame clones and leaves out a portion. Among 210,000 or so clones, approximately 80% were seen once, and the ten largest hold over 15%. Material: peripheral blood. Receptor source: a woman aged 80 or older with active or convalescent COVID-19.

The chain recombines TRBV28 with TRBJ2-3, with 13 nucleotides matching TRBD2. The germline V gene encodes CDR1 MDHEN and CDR2 SYDVKM. The junction had 6 bases not matched to a gene; V was cut back by 4 bases and J by 2 bases. CDR3 length: 17 residues. The CDR3 region has the DNA TGTGCCAGCAGTTCGGGACTAGCGGGACCTTACACAGATACGCAGTATTTT. This sequence encodes CASSSGLAGPYTDTQYF.

The chain links TRBV5-1 to TRBJ2-3; 11 bases are shared with TRBD2. Germline CDR1 reads SGHRS; CDR2 reads YFSETQ. The V and J ends lost 0 bases and 6 bases, in that order; junction bases with no gene match: 9. This CDR3 comprises 17 residues. CDR3 DNA sequence: TGCGCCAGCAGCTTGGTTTCCGTAGCGGGAGGGACTGATACGCAGTATTTT. This gives the protein CASSLVSVAGGTDTQYF.

This clone has just one count. The chain links TRBV11-3 to TRBJ1-1; D gene unclear. Per the germline V gene, CDR1 is SGHNT and CDR2 is YENEEA. The CDR3 is made up of 13 amino acids. V was pared by 0 bases and J by 4 bases, with 6 bases between. In DNA form, the CDR3 reads TGTGCCAGCAGCTTAGAGGCCATCACTGAAGCTTTCTTT. Translating it yields CASSLEAITEAFF.

This chain links TRBV18 with TRBJ2-1, with 8 bases identical to TRBD2. CDR1 KGHSH and CDR2 LQKENI come from the germline V gene. There are 15 residues in the CDR3. The J segment lost 10 bases and the V segment lost 3 bases, leaving 11 bases of the junction unmatched. The CDR3 region is CASSPARGGSEEQFF. CDR3 coding DNA: TGTGCCAGCTCACCCGCCCGGGGGGGTTCGGAGGAGCAGTTCTTC.

The V gene is TRBV7-3, the J gene TRBJ2-7; the match to TRBD1 covers 7 bases. Looked up from germline, CDR1 is SGHTA and CDR2 is FQGTGA. The junction had 6 bases not matched to a gene; V was cut back by 1 base and J by 3 bases. This CDR3 contains 15 residues. CDR3: CASSLNRGGVYEQYF. CDR3 sequence (DNA): TGTGCCAGCAGCTTAAACAGAGGGGGCGTCTACGAGCAGTACTTC.

This clone appeared once. V and J are TRBV19 and TRBJ1-6, with a possible D match to TRBD1 (5 bases). Trimming shortened V by 5 bases and J by 3 bases, and 20 bases separated the two germline ends. The CDR3 runs to 18 residues. CDR1 is LNHDA and CDR2 is SQIVND in the germline V gene (reference sequence). CDR3 protein: CASSGRRGGGDYNSPLHF. CDR3 coding DNA: TGTGCCAGTAGTGGACGTCGCGGGGGAGGAGACTATAATTCACCCCTCCACTTT.

The chain carries TRBV18 and TRBJ2-1, with 9 bases identical to TRBD1. The germline CDR1 and CDR2 sequences are KGHSH and LQKENI. CDR3 length: 15 amino acids. The junction had 6 bases not matched to a gene; V was cut back by 3 bases and J by 6 bases. The CDR3 DNA sequence: TGTGCCAGCTCACCGGGACAGGGTAATGGCAATGAGCAGTTCTTC. It specifies CASSPGQGNGNEQFF. The variable domain in full, with the rest retrieved from reference TRBV18 and TRBJ2-1, is NAGVMQNPRHLVRRRGQEARLRCSPMKGHSHVYWYRQLPEEGLKFMVYLQKENIIDESGMPKERFSAEFPKEGPSILRIQQVVRGDSAAYFCASSPGQGNGNEQFFGPGTRLTVL.

This chain links TRBV4-1 with TRBJ2-7; D perhaps matches TRBD1 (5 bases). The CDR3 is made up of 14 amino acids. In germline, CDR1 is MGHRA, CDR2 YSYEKL. V was pared by 2 bases and J by 2 bases, with 10 bases between. CDR3 residues: CASSQRGTTYEQYF. CDR3 nucleotides: TGCGCCAGCAGCCAAAGGGGTACCACCTACGAGCAGTACTTC.

The chain carries TRBV18 and TRBJ1-5; TRBD1 matches at 9 bases. CDR1 KGHSH and CDR2 LQKENI come from the germline V gene. This CDR3 contains 15 residues. The ends lost 1 base at V and 6 bases at J; junction bases unmatched: 4. DNA for the CDR3: TGTGCCAGCTCACCACAGAACAGGGGGCTTCAGCCCCAGCATTTT. Translation: CASSPQNRGLQPQHF.

The CDR3 spells CASSSGTSDTQYF. The CDR3 DNA is TGTGCCAGCAGTTCGGGTACGTCCGATACGCAGTATTTT. This chain uses TRBV2 with TRBJ2-3; D gene unclear. The CDR3 consists of 13 residues. With 5 bases removed from V and 6 bases from J, the gap between germline ends came to 12 bases. Germline V lookup: CDR1 SNHLY, CDR2 FYNNEI.

V is TRBV18 and J is TRBJ2-1; 9 bases map to TRBD1. The CDR3 runs to 15 residues. V lost 4 bases and J lost 4; bases outside the gene matches: 5. Germline-derived CDR1 and CDR2 are KGHSH and LQKENI. The DNA of the CDR3 is TGTGCCAGCTCACTACAGGGGGCGGCGTACAATGAGCAGTTCTTC. This sequence encodes CASSLQGAAYNEQFF.

This rearrangement joins TRBV4-1 to TRBJ2-2; TRBD1 might be the D (6 bases). This CDR3 region has 15 residues. Germline values: CDR1 MGHRA, CDR2 YSYEKL. Between the trimmed V and J ends, which lost 0 bases and 4 bases, there was a span of 9 bases. The CDR3 is CASSQDRGPTGELFF. Written as DNA, the CDR3 is TGCGCCAGCAGCCAAGACAGGGGTCCCACCGGGGAGCTGTTTTTT.

V is TRBV15 and J is TRBJ2-7; 9 positions match TRBD1. V shed 3 bases and J 5 bases; nucleotides not matched to a gene: 14. This CDR3 has 17 amino acids. Germline CDR1 LNHNV, CDR2 YYDKDF (reference sequence). CDR3 nucleotide sequence: TGTGCCACCAGCAGGAAGGTACAGGGGGCAAGATCCCACGAGCAGTACTTC. This gives the protein CATSRKVQGARSHEQYF.

The rearrangement uses TRBV7-9 and TRBJ2-7; 7 bases are a match to TRBD1. CDR3 length: 14 residues. Germline CDR1 and CDR2: SEHNR and FQNEAQ (reference sequence). Trimming at V came to 5 bases and at J to 2 bases, leaving 6 bases not matched to a gene. DNA for the CDR3: TGTGCCAGCAGCATGACAGGGATCCCCTACGAGCAGTACTTC. Translating it yields CASSMTGIPYEQYF.

The rearrangement links TRBV6-1 to TRBJ1-6; D perhaps matches TRBD1 (6 bases). Germline CDR1 reads MNHNS; CDR2 reads SASEGT. Trimming removed 2 bases from V and 5 bases from J, with 13 bases in between. This CDR3 is built from 16 residues. The CDR3 is CASSEKRTANNSPLHF. The DNA of the CDR3 is TGTGCCAGCAGTGAAAAAAGGACAGCTAATAATTCACCCCTCCACTTT.

This clone was recorded once. The genes are TRBV28 and TRBJ1-1; maybe TRBD1 (5 bases). Trimming pared 6 bases from V and 6 bases from J, leaving 11 bases between. The germline V gene encodes CDR1 MDHEN and CDR2 SYDVKM. The CDR3 runs 12 residues. The CDR3 loop reads CASSLRVSEAFF. The CDR3 nucleotides are TGTGCCAGCAGCCTCAGGGTATCTGAAGCTTTCTTT.

The chain links TRBV5-1 to TRBJ1-1, with 7 bases fitting TRBD1. Germline loops: CDR1 SGHRS, CDR2 YFSETQ. V lost 3 bases, J lost 8 bases, and 10 bases stayed unmatched. The CDR3 consists of 14 residues. CDR3 in amino acids: CASSSGTAGLEAFF. The CDR3 nucleotides are TGCGCCAGCAGCTCCGGGACAGCAGGCTTGGAAGCTTTCTTT.

This clone came up once. V is TRBV2 and J is TRBJ1-4; maybe TRBD1 (6 bases). CDR3 length: 15 amino acids. Trimming left V 5 bases short and J 2 bases short, with 12 bases between. Germline assignment: CDR1 SNHLY and CDR2 FYNNEI. CDR3 loop: CASSLQGRTNEKLFF. In DNA form, the CDR3 reads TGTGCCAGCAGTCTACAGGGAAGGACTAATGAAAAACTGTTTTTT.

The chain employs TRBV28 and TRBJ1-2; 7 nucleotides match TRBD1. The CDR3 contains 13 residues. The germline V gene encodes CDR1 MDHEN and CDR2 SYDVKM. The J segment lost 8 bases and the V segment lost 10 bases, leaving 13 bases of the junction unmatched. CDR3 bases: TGTGCCACCCTAACCCGACAGGGTGGCGGCTACACCTTC. Its protein product is CATLTRQGGGYTF.

The chain combines TRBV5-1 with TRBJ1-1; unclear D gene. This CDR3 contains 15 residues. The germline V gene encodes CDR1 SGHRS and CDR2 YFSETQ. The ends were cut back, 4 bases at V and 0 bases at J, with 13 bases in the middle. The CDR3: CASSRRVGLNTEAFF. CDR3 nucleotides: TGCGCCAGCAGCCGGAGGGTCGGACTGAACACTGAAGCTTTCTTT.

The rearrangement joins TRBV7-8 to TRBJ1-6, with D maybe TRBD1 (5 bases). This CDR3 spans 16 amino acids. Trimming took off 3 bases at V and 0 bases at J, with 9 bases between the two ends. Looked up from germline, CDR1 is SGHVS and CDR2 is FQNEAQ. The CDR3 sequence: CASSFGGSSYNSPLHF. The CDR3 DNA sequence: TGTGCCAGCAGCTTTGGGGGGAGCTCCTATAATTCACCCCTCCACTTT.

This chain joins TRBV28 and TRBJ2-5; D ambiguous. The CDR3 spans 12 residues. Germline CDR1 reads MDHEN; CDR2 reads SYDVKM. Trimming took off 3 bases at V and 5 bases at J, with 7 bases between the two ends. The CDR3 is CASSFRAETQYF. In DNA, the CDR3 is TGTGCCAGCAGTTTTCGAGCGGAGACCCAGTACTTC.

V and J are TRBV18 and TRBJ2-7; D may be TRBD2 (6 bases). This CDR3 has 11 amino acids. The V and J ends lost 8 bases and 9 bases respectively, with 14 bases between them. Germline-derived CDR1 and CDR2 are KGHSH and LQKENI. The DNA of the CDR3 is TGTGCCAGCGGGGGGAGCATAGGGCAGTACTTC. Translating it yields CASGGSIGQYF. Filled out from reference TRBV18 and TRBJ2-7, the complete variable domain reads NAGVMQNPRHLVRRRGQEARLRCSPMKGHSHVYWYRQLPEEGLKFMVYLQKENIIDESGMPKERFSAEFPKEGPSILRIQQVVRGDSAAYFCASGGSIGQYFGPGTRLTVT.

The chain employs TRBV5-4 and TRBJ2-1; no reliable D call. Trimming shortened V by 0 bases and J by 0 bases, and 10 bases separated the two germline ends. Germline CDR1 reads SGHNT; CDR2 reads YYREEE (reference sequence). This CDR3 is built from 16 residues. CDR3 in DNA: TGTGCCAGCAGCTTGGGGGCAGCCCTCTCCTACAATGAGCAGTTCTTC. Its protein product is CASSLGAALSYNEQFF.

This clone was observed once. This rearrangement joins TRBV6-2 or TRBV6-3 to TRBJ1-2, with 10 bases lining up with TRBD1. The germline CDR1 and CDR2 sequences are MNHEY and SVGEGT. The CDR3 runs to 17 residues. V was clipped by 0 bases and J by 5 bases; unmatched bases: 9. The CDR3 DNA reads as TGTGCCAGCAGTTACTCGAATCCGGGACAGGGGATATATGGCTACACCTTC. Amino acid sequence: CASSYSNPGQGIYGYTF.

The chain is built from TRBV9 and TRBJ1-4; D might be TRBD1 (6 bases). The CDR3 spans 14 residues. The V end lost 4 bases, the J end lost 4 bases, and 11 bases lay between the germline ends. The V gene's germline CDR1 is SGDLS and CDR2 YYNGEE. CDR3 region: CASSPTGYNEKLFF. The DNA for the CDR3 is TGTGCCAGCAGCCCGACAGGATATAATGAAAAACTGTTTTTT.

This clone was detected only a few times. J is TRBJ1-3 and V is TRBV10-3; the D gene is possibly TRBD1 (5 bases). Trimming took 7 bases from V and 3 from J, leaving 16 bases between them. Germline values: CDR1 ENHRY, CDR2 SYGVKD. The CDR3 extends over 15 amino acids. CDR3 sequence reads: CAITPGIALGNTIYF. DNA of the CDR3: TGTGCCATCACCCCAGGGATAGCTCTTGGAAACACCATATATTTT.